One sample yielded the 22 T cell receptor beta chains listed below, sequenced in a study of shared clonotypes between healthy human individuals. The repertoire was sequenced with immunoSEQ multiplex PCR; TCRdb's copy has only in-frame clones and lacks some. The sample comprises fewer than 2.5 million clones, 93% of which are singletons, and 0.36% rests with the top ten. Sequenced: naive CD4+ T cells from PBMCs. The subset denotes: CD45RA+ positively selected. Receptor source: a man aged 18 to 29 in good health. Some clones in this sample may be carry-over from other donors' samples.

The V and J genes are TRBV7-2 and TRBJ1-2; no clear D. In germline, CDR1 is SGHTA, CDR2 FQGNSA. The V end lost 7 bases, the J end lost 3 bases, and 9 bases lay between the germline ends. CDR3 length: 12 amino acids. This CDR3 reads CASTLLYYGYTF. The DNA for the CDR3 is TGTGCCAGCACCCTATTATACTATGGCTACACCTTC.

The chain combines TRBV29-1 with TRBJ2-3; 9 bases line up with TRBD2. Germline V gives CDR1 SQVTM, CDR2 ANQGSEA. The CDR3 spans 15 residues. V was clipped by 7 bases and J by 3 bases; unmatched bases: 11. In DNA form, the CDR3 reads TGCAGCGGGACATTAGCGGGAGTAACGACAGATACGCAGTATTTT. It translates to CSGTLAGVTTDTQYF.

The chain links TRBV10-3 to TRBJ2-7, with TRBD2 identical over 10 bases. The germline gives CDR1 ENHRY, CDR2 SYGVKD. With V trimmed by 4 bases and J by 2 bases, 5 bases remained unmatched. CDR3 size: 15 residues. Written as DNA, the CDR3 is TGTGCCATCAGTGGGCTAGCGGGAGCCCCCTACGAGCAGTACTTC. Translated, it gives CAISGLAGAPYEQYF.

The genes are TRBV19 and TRBJ1-1; 8 bases match TRBD1. Unmatched junction bases numbered 9, after V lost 5 bases and J lost 4 bases. Germline V lookup: CDR1 LNHDA, CDR2 SQIVND (reference sequence). The CDR3 is made up of 15 amino acids. The DNA of the CDR3 is TGTGCCAGTAGTGGCAGGGGGCACCGCGGCACTGAAGCTTTCTTT. It yields the protein CASSGRGHRGTEAFF.

The V and J genes are TRBV14 and TRBJ2-7, with 12 bases fitting TRBD2. The junction had 8 bases not matched to a gene; V was cut back by 1 base and J by 7 bases. This CDR3 region has 16 residues. Germline loops: CDR1 SGHDN, CDR2 FVKESK. CDR3 amino acids: CASSQASGRAHVEQYF. CDR3 coding DNA: TGTGCCAGCAGCCAAGCTAGCGGGAGGGCCCATGTGGAGCAGTACTTC.

This clone was recorded only once. V and J are TRBV15 and TRBJ1-4; 7 nucleotides match TRBD1. The germline CDR1 and CDR2 sequences are LNHNV and YYDKDF (reference sequence). The CDR3 length is 16 residues. V shed 2 bases, J shed 0 bases, and the junction held 3 bases outside the gene matches. CDR3 DNA: TGTGCCACCAGCAGAAGACAGGGTGCAACTAATGAAAAACTGTTTTTT. Translated: CATSRRQGATNEKLFF.

V usage is TRBV4-2 and J usage is TRBJ2-1, with D perhaps TRBD1 (5 bases). Germline loops: CDR1 LGHNA, CDR2 YNFKEQ. Trimming pared 0 bases from V and 3 bases from J, leaving 12 bases between. The CDR3 has 16 amino acids. In DNA form, the CDR3 reads TGTGCCAGCAGCCAAGAGTCAGGGAACCTCTACAATGAGCAGTTCTTC. Amino acids: CASSQESGNLYNEQFF.

This rearrangement joins TRBV5-4 to TRBJ1-2; possibly TRBD1 for D (6 bases). The CDR3 sequence is 14 residues long. Germline-derived CDR1 and CDR2 are SGHNT and YYREEE (reference sequence). Trimming stripped 3 bases from V and 4 bases from J, with 13 bases between. The CDR3 protein is CASSYRGGTYGYTF. CDR3 bases: TGTGCCAGCAGCTACAGAGGGGGAACCTATGGCTACACCTTC.

This clone was detected only once. The chain uses TRBV28 and TRBJ2-3; 7 positions match TRBD1. CDR1 is MDHEN and CDR2 is SYDVKM in the germline V gene. CDR3 length: 14 residues. Trimming removed 8 bases from V and 3 bases from J; junction bases left unmatched: 8. CDR3 bases: TGTGCCAGCGACAACCGACAGGGTACAGATACGCAGTATTTT. Amino acid sequence: CASDNRQGTDTQYF.

The rearrangement joins TRBV11-1 to TRBJ2-7, with D maybe TRBD2 (6 bases). CDR1 SGHAT and CDR2 FQDESV come from the germline V gene (reference sequence). This CDR3 is 15 amino acids long. V lost 5 bases and J lost 2, with 16 bases in between. CDR3: CASSPSAGAPYEQYF. The CDR3 coding sequence is TGTGCCAGCAGCCCGTCAGCGGGTGCCCCCTACGAGCAGTACTTC.

The chain is built from TRBV7-2 and TRBJ2-1, with TRBD2 identical over 10 bases. Germline V lookup: CDR1 SGHTA, CDR2 FQGNSA. V trimming: 3 bases; J trimming: 8 bases; junction bases outside the gene matches: 10. This CDR3 contains 16 residues. CDR3 bases: TGTGCCAGCAGCTTCAGCGGGAGGGCCAGGATCTATGAGCAGTTCTTC. This sequence encodes CASSFSGRARIYEQFF.

The rearrangement joins TRBV7-3 to TRBJ2-2, with D perhaps matching TRBD1 or TRBD2 (5 bases each). Per the germline V gene, CDR1 is SGHTA and CDR2 is FQGTGA. This CDR3 contains 15 residues. V was clipped by 4 bases and J by 7 bases, with 16 bases between them. The CDR3 spells CASSSGPGANGELFF. CDR3 nucleotides: TGTGCCAGCAGCTCTGGCCCCGGGGCGAACGGGGAGCTGTTTTTT.

Note on this clone: Distinct nucleotide sequences in the sample also encode this CDR3. The chain is built from TRBV5-1 and TRBJ1-5, with TRBD1 identical over 9 bases. Germline assignment: CDR1 SGHRS and CDR2 YFSETQ. Losses at the gene ends were 4 bases for V and 2 bases for J; bases not matched to a gene: 4. The CDR3 consists of 15 residues. Here the CDR3 DNA reads TGCGCCAGCAGCCTGGGACAGGGAGGCAATCAGCCCCAGCATTTT. Its protein is CASSLGQGGNQPQHF.

This chain uses TRBV28 with TRBJ2-1; D call uncertain. There are 17 residues in the CDR3. Per germline, CDR1 MDHEN and CDR2 SYDVKM. V was shortened by 1 base and J by 7 bases, with 20 bases between the two germline ends. Here the CDR3 reads CASSLFWKSLDSNEQFF. As DNA, the CDR3 is TGTGCCAGCAGTTTATTTTGGAAGAGCCTCGACTCAAATGAGCAGTTCTTC.

This chain uses TRBV5-1 with TRBJ1-2; D not resolved. Per the germline V gene, CDR1 is SGHRS and CDR2 is YFSETQ. V dropped 0 bases and J dropped 4 bases, with 10 bases sitting between them. The CDR3 covers 14 residues. Written as DNA, the CDR3 is TGCGCCAGCAGCTTGGAAGGTCCTTCCTATGGCTACACCTTC. It codes for CASSLEGPSYGYTF.

Concerning this clone: The sample holds other DNA sequences that translate to the same CDR3. This chain uses TRBV28 with TRBJ2-7; D might be TRBD2 (5 bases). CDR3 length equals 14 residues. V was trimmed by 5 bases and J by 1 base, leaving 12 bases between them. CDR1 is MDHEN, CDR2 SYDVKM, per germline. The CDR3 loop is CASSPGGSSYEQYF. The CDR3 region has the DNA TGTGCCAGCAGTCCCGGAGGTTCGTCCTACGAGCAGTACTTC.

This sequence joins TRBV2 and TRBJ1-5; D is perhaps TRBD1 (6 bases). This CDR3 has 15 residues. V was shortened by 6 bases and J by 5 bases, with 17 bases between the two germline ends. Germline CDR1 and CDR2: SNHLY and FYNNEI. The CDR3 DNA reads as TGTGCCAGCAGGACGGGGGGGGGCTCCTATCAGCCCCAGCATTTT. Translating it yields CASRTGGGSYQPQHF.

The gene calls are TRBV7-9 and TRBJ2-7, with D hard to call. The V gene's germline CDR1 is SEHNR and CDR2 FQNEAQ (reference sequence). V lost 5 bases and J 0 bases, leaving 11 bases between the germline ends. This CDR3 is 14 amino acids long. This CDR3 is CASSPRPFSYEQYF. The CDR3 region has the DNA TGTGCCAGCAGCCCCCGACCCTTCTCCTACGAGCAGTACTTC.

The sample holds a few counts of this clone. The same CDR3 also results from other DNA sequences found in this sample. The chain combines TRBV4-2 with TRBJ1-2; D remains ambiguous. CDR1 is LGHNA, CDR2 YNFKEQ, per germline. The length of the CDR3 is 12 residues. V was shortened by 3 bases and J by 2 bases, with 4 bases between the two germline ends. The DNA of the CDR3 is TGTGCCAGCAGCCAGGGGAACTATGGCTACACCTTC. It codes for CASSQGNYGYTF.

The gene calls are TRBV5-4 and TRBJ2-5, with D possibly TRBD2 on 5 matching bases. Trimming cost V 4 bases and J 4 bases, with 14 bases left between them. In germline, CDR1 is SGHNT, CDR2 YYREEE (reference sequence). The CDR3 runs to 14 residues. The CDR3 region is CASSHARRAETQYF. CDR3 sequence (DNA): TGTGCCAGCAGCCACGCTAGGCGGGCAGAGACCCAGTACTTC.

This rearrangement joins TRBV6-1 to TRBJ2-7, with D unresolved. The V and J ends lost 3 bases and 8 bases respectively, with 11 bases between them. The CDR3 has 12 amino acids. CDR1 and CDR2 from the germline V gene are MNHNS and SASEGT. Here the CDR3 reads CASSDQNGQQYF. CDR3 sequence (DNA): TGTGCCAGCAGTGACCAAAACGGCCAGCAGTACTTC.

The chain couples TRBV19 to TRBJ1-1; D unresolved. CDR3 length: 14 residues. The V end lost 2 bases, the J end lost 4 bases, and 11 bases lay between the germline ends. Looked up from germline, CDR1 is LNHDA and CDR2 is SQIVND (reference sequence). The CDR3 is CASSINRRGTEAFF. The CDR3, as DNA: TGTGCCAGTAGTATAAACAGACGAGGCACTGAAGCTTTCTTT.